These T cell receptor beta chains were read from a single sample in a study of early T cells in non-severe SARS-CoV-2 infection. In TCRdb, the 5' RACE reads were re-called with MiXCR into one record per CDR3 protein. The data hold roughly 50,000 distinct CDR3 sequences, with around 8% observed a single time. Input material: whole blood. Receptor source: an adult who was a healthcare worker with PCR-confirmed SARS-CoV-2 infection or an uninfected control (not recorded which). Each CDR3 is given without its conserved first and last residue. Each record gives: V gene, J gene, CDR3 length, CDR3 protein.

TRBV11-1,TRBJ2-7,12,ASSFYKGPYEQY
TRBV10-2,TRBJ2-7,17,ASSEFGDGTSGLYEWQY
TRBV12-3/TRBV12-4,TRBJ1-2,13,ASSLWAGSNYGYT
TRBV5-1,TRBJ2-1,13,ASSQEGTGKNEQF
TRBV11-3,TRBJ2-1,14,ASSSREPPYNNEQF
TRBV7-2,TRBJ2-5,16,ASSPDSSGTSPAETQY
TRBV12-3/TRBV12-4,TRBJ2-1,12,ASSLAEFYNEQF
TRBV29-1,TRBJ2-7,10,STSRDGSEQY
TRBV3-1,TRBJ1-6,13,ASSQEGWGNSPLH
TRBV12-3/TRBV12-4,TRBJ1-1,10,ASSPNRVTAF
TRBV7-6,TRBJ2-1,13,ASSLAGGGGNEQF
TRBV6-2/TRBV6-3,TRBJ1-2,10,ASSLRMDGYT
TRBV7-3,TRBJ2-1,12,ASSAAGGESEQF
TRBV25-1,TRBJ1-5,11,ASSQLGAQPQH
TRBV3-1,TRBJ1-2,10,ASSHLPRGYT
TRBV6-5,TRBJ2-1,14,ASSLGQGGTYNEQF
TRBV7-3,TRBJ2-1,15,ASSLNPRSGGAYEQF
TRBV19,TRBJ2-1,13,ASSRAAGGLNEQF
TRBV6-1,TRBJ2-7,10,ASEDRGVEQY
TRBV28,TRBJ2-7,14,ASSSPWASGTYEQY
TRBV27,TRBJ2-1,12,ASSLGLAASEQF
TRBV12-3/TRBV12-4,TRBJ2-1,12,ASSGTGSHNEQF
TRBV6-4,TRBJ2-5,13,ASSDSAGGPETQY
TRBV7-2,TRBJ2-5,12,ASSLGQVSETQY
TRBV13,TRBJ2-3,15,ASSPPGPPPSTDTQY
TRBV6-2/TRBV6-3,TRBJ1-1,12,ASSDNVMNTEAF
TRBV9,TRBJ2-7,14,ASSVDPHTGRDEQY
TRBV7-3,TRBJ1-3,12,ASSPQSSGNTIY
TRBV11-2,TRBJ1-1,11,ASSNRQDSKAF
TRBV6-6,TRBJ2-3,15,ASSYTFRTGGSDTQY
TRBV7-9,TRBJ2-1,14,ASSPRLAGRHNEQF
TRBV3-1,TRBJ2-5,11,ASSQSGEETQY
TRBV9,TRBJ2-3,13,ASSTQVGATDTQY
TRBV7-2,TRBJ1-2,11,ASSWRQGGGYT
TRBV4-2,TRBJ1-3,13,ASSQDGRLGNTIY
TRBV12-3/TRBV12-4,TRBJ2-1,12,ASSPDRGPNEQF
TRBV24-1,TRBJ2-7,15,ATSDYPPRAVSYEQY
TRBV10-3,TRBJ2-1,11,AIRPDRADEQF
TRBV7-9,TRBJ2-2,14,ASRQSSGTNTGELF
TRBV7-2,TRBJ1-5,12,ASSLVQPNQPQH
TRBV18,TRBJ2-7,12,ASSPQLSSYEQY
TRBV29-1,TRBJ2-4,13,SVEPGQGAKNIQY
TRBV4-2,TRBJ2-2,15,ASSPDRGRPNTGELF
TRBV3-1,TRBJ2-3,13,ASSQARTGADTQY
TRBV28,TRBJ1-2,10,ASSRDKGGYT
TRBV5-6,TRBJ2-3,14,ASSPGAGQTTDTQY
TRBV27,TRBJ1-3,12,ASSKLASGNTIY
TRBV5-5,TRBJ1-1,13,ASSAYRGLGTEAF
TRBV10-3,TRBJ1-1,10,AISKQDTEAF
TRBV7-9,TRBJ1-2,12,ASSLEGANYGYT
TRBV29-1,TRBJ2-3,10,SVEASGGTQY
TRBV11-2,TRBJ2-6,10,ASSLRANVLT
TRBV4-1,TRBJ2-1,11,ASSQFSLNEQF